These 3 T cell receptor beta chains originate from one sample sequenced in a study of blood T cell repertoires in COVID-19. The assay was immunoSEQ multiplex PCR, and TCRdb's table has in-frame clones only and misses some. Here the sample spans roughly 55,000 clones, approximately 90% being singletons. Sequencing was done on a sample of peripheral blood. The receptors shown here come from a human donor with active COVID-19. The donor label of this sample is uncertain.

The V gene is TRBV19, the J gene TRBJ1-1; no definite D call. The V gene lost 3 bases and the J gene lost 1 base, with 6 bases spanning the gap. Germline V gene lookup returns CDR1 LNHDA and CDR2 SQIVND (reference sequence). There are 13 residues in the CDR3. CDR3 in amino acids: CASSIRGNTEAFF. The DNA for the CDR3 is TGTGCCAGTAGTATTAGAGGGAACACTGAAGCTTTCTTT.

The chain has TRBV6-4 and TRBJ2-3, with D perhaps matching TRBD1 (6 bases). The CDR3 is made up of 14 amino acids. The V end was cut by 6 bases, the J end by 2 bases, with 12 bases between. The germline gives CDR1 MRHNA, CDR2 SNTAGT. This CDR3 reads CASSRDTDTDTQYF. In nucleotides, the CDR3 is TGTGCCAGCAGCCGGGACACTGACACAGATACGCAGTATTTT.

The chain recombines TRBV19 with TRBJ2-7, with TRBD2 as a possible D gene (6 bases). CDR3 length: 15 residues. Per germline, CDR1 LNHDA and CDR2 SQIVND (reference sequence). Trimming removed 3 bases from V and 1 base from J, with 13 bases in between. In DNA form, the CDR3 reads TGTGCCAGTAGTATCCCTGCGGCGGGGTCCTACGAGCAGTACTTC. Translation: CASSIPAAGSYEQYF.